These 26 T cell receptor beta chains originate from one sample sequenced in a study of vaccination and CD4 T cells after COVID-19. These receptors are not linked to any known antigen. Time point given: late sampling 161 to 241 days after vaccination in a few convalescent patients. Treatment defined: approximately nine-day PBMC culture with coronavirus spike peptide pools or control peptides (ViraFEST assay). Sequenced with the Oncomine TCR Beta short-read assay was DNA taken from cultured CD4+ T cells. TCRdb re-called the PCR reads through MiXCR, storing one row per CDR3 protein. The sample lists under 20,000 distinct CDR3 sequences, over 50% occurring once. The input for sequencing was CD4+ T cells from blood, cultured in vitro, taken about 7 months after SARS-CoV-2 vaccination. These receptor sequences come from a human donor who had recovered from COVID-19.

The V gene is TRBV20-1, the J gene TRBJ2-3; 8 nucleotides agree with TRBD2. Germline-derived CDR1 and CDR2 are DFQATT and SNEGSKA (reference sequence). Unmatched junction bases numbered 6, after V lost 6 bases and J lost 4 bases. The CDR3 covers 13 residues. The CDR3 loop is CSAENGGADTQYF. In DNA form, the CDR3 reads TGCAGTGCCGAGAACGGGGGGGCAGATACGCAGTATTTT.

This chain joins TRBV7-3 and TRBJ2-1, with 14 bases fitting TRBD2. The CDR3 has 15 amino acids. CDR1 SGHTA and CDR2 FQGTGA come from the germline V gene. V shed 2 bases, J shed 10 bases, and the junction held 4 bases outside the gene matches. The CDR3 DNA reads as TGTGCCAGCAGCTTACAAGGACTAGCGGGAGGCGAGCAGTTCTTC. Its translation is CASSLQGLAGGEQFF. Using reference TRBV7-3 and TRBJ2-1 for the parts outside the CDR3, the full variable domain is GAGVSQTPSNKVTEKGKYVELRCDPISGHTALYWYRQSLGQGPEFLIYFQGTGAADDSGLPNDRFFAVRPEGSVSTLKIQRTERGDSAVYLCASSLQGLAGGEQFFGPGTRLTVL.

The chain couples TRBV7-8 to TRBJ1-6; TRBD1 agrees at 7 bases. V gave up 1 base and J gave up 5 bases; unmatched junction bases: 5. The CDR3 is made up of 16 amino acids. The germline CDR1 and CDR2 sequences are SGHVS and FQNEAQ. The CDR3 coding sequence is TGTGCCAGCAGCTTAGGATACAGGGGAAATAATTCACCCCTCCACTTT. Protein sequence: CASSLGYRGNNSPLHF.

With regard to this clonotype: A much bigger clone sits one base away, suggesting this may be a read error. Since no conserved phenylalanine or tryptophan closes the CDR3, a read error is the likely cause. The rearrangement uses TRBV6-1 and TRBJ2-5; D unclear. The length of the CDR3 is 12 residues. Germline lookup yields CDR1 MNHNS and CDR2 SASEGT. V gave up 5 bases and J gave up 4 bases, with 8 bases separating them. The CDR3, as DNA: TGTGCCAGCAGTCGGATGCGAGAGACCCAGTACGTC. Translation gives CASSRMRETQYV.

The V gene is TRBV10-3, the J gene TRBJ1-5; TRBD1 agrees at 11 bases. The CDR3 covers 14 residues. V was pared by 10 bases and J by 5 bases, with 7 bases of the junction left unmatched. The germline V gene has CDR1 ENHRY and CDR2 SYGVKD. The CDR3 nucleotides read TGTGCCACCTCGGGACAGGGGGTGGATCAGCCCCAGCATTTT. Protein product: CATSGQGVDQPQHF.

The chain joins TRBV2 to TRBJ1-5; weak D call: TRBD1 (5 bases). This CDR3 contains 12 residues. The V and J ends lost 4 bases and 9 bases respectively, with 10 bases between them. Per germline, CDR1 SNHLY and CDR2 FYNNEI. The CDR3 DNA is TGTGCCAGCAGTGTCGGGGCGGGGCCCCAGCATTTT. It translates to CASSVGAGPQHF.

This clonotype was seen a few times. This chain joins TRBV6-1 and TRBJ1-6; D is unclear. V was clipped by 5 bases and J by 19 bases, with 6 bases between them. This CDR3 is 8 amino acids long. Germline loops: CDR1 MNHNS, CDR2 SASEGT. The CDR3 DNA is TGTGCCAGCAGTCGGACGCACTTT. Its protein is CASSRTHF.

This clonotype turned up a few times. This chain uses TRBV7-8 with TRBJ2-1; 9 bases agree with TRBD2. This CDR3 region has 17 residues. Germline CDR1 reads SGHVS; CDR2 reads FQNEAQ. The V segment lost 8 bases and the J segment 1 base; nucleotides outside the gene matches: 12. In DNA form, the CDR3 reads TGTGCCAGCTCGTCCGGCGGGGGGGCCGGGTCCTACAATGAGCAGTTCTTC. Amino acid sequence: CASSSGGGAGSYNEQFF.

This clonotype was seen a handful of times. The V call is TRBV7-9, the J call TRBJ1-1; perhaps TRBD1 as D (6 bases). Germline CDR1 SEHNR, CDR2 FQNEAQ (reference sequence). The CDR3 spans 15 residues. Between the trimmed V and J ends, which lost 1 base and 5 bases, there was a span of 14 bases. CDR3 protein: CASSLVGGDGTEAFF. The CDR3 DNA is TGTGCCAGCAGCTTAGTAGGGGGAGATGGGACTGAAGCTTTCTTT.

J is TRBJ2-1 and V is TRBV20-1; D remains unclear. Germline assignment: CDR1 DFQATT and CDR2 SNEGSKA (reference sequence). With 3 bases removed from V and 7 bases from J, the gap between germline ends came to 13 bases. The CDR3 totals 13 residues. This CDR3 is CSARVLTENEQFF. CDR3 in DNA: TGCAGTGCTAGGGTACTCACTGAGAATGAGCAGTTCTTC.

This sequence joins TRBV6-1 and TRBJ2-2; 10 bases fit TRBD1. CDR1 is MNHNS and CDR2 is SASEGT in the germline V gene. J lost 4 bases, V lost 6 bases, and 5 bases had no gene match. This CDR3 region has 15 residues. CDR3 bases: TGTGCCAGCAGACCCGGGACAGGGGTCACCGGGGAGCTGTTTTTT. This codes for CASRPGTGVTGELFF.

The J gene is TRBJ2-5, the V gene TRBV7-9; 11 bases agree with TRBD2. This CDR3 is 16 amino acids long. Per the germline V gene, CDR1 is SEHNR and CDR2 is FQNEAQ (reference sequence). After removal of 5 bases from V and 2 bases from J, the junction contained 7 bases not matched to a gene. CDR3 residues: CASSPRRLAGQETQYF. The CDR3, as DNA: TGTGCCAGCAGCCCTAGGAGACTAGCGGGACAAGAGACCCAGTACTTC.

This clonotype has more than one count but fewer than ten. The chain recombines TRBV6-2 or TRBV6-3 with TRBJ2-5, with 8 bases lining up with TRBD2. The CDR3 consists of 15 residues. V dropped 2 bases and J dropped 5; count of bases not matched to a gene: 7. From germline, CDR1 is MNHEY and CDR2 SVGEGT. CDR3 sequence: CASSYLRGAGETQYF. Written as DNA, the CDR3 is TGTGCCAGCAGTTACCTGCGGGGGGCCGGGGAGACCCAGTACTTC.

The rearrangement joins TRBV5-1 to TRBJ2-7, with 7 bases aligning to TRBD1. The length of the CDR3 is 14 residues. Trimming at V came to 4 bases and at J to 3 bases, leaving 7 bases not matched to a gene. The germline gives CDR1 SGHRS, CDR2 YFSETQ. The chain's CDR3 is CASSREGQHYEQYF. The CDR3, as DNA: TGCGCCAGCAGCCGCGAGGGACAGCACTACGAGCAGTACTTC.

This clonotype was counted a few times. The chain is built from TRBV25-1 and TRBJ2-5; 9 bases fit TRBD2. The V gene end was trimmed by 3 bases and the J gene end by 5 bases; junction bases not matched to a gene: 7. Germline V gives CDR1 MGHDK, CDR2 SYGVNS. There are 15 residues in the CDR3. The CDR3 is CASSDWAGGLETQYF. As DNA, the CDR3 is TGTGCCAGCAGTGACTGGGCGGGGGGGCTCGAGACCCAGTACTTC.

The chain is built from TRBV20-1 and TRBJ2-7; 14 nucleotides align to TRBD2. CDR3 length: 14 amino acids. Germline V gene lookup returns CDR1 DFQATT and CDR2 SNEGSKA (reference sequence). Germline trimming cut 5 bases from V and 1 base from J; bases unmatched to any gene: 1. In DNA form, the CDR3 reads TGCAGTGCTCGACTAGCGGGAGGGTCCTACGAGCAGTACTTC. Translation: CSARLAGGSYEQYF.

As regards this clonotype: As the CDR3 is not closed by the conserved phenylalanine or tryptophan, this likely results from a read error. The genes are TRBV24-1 and TRBJ2-5; 10 bases map to TRBD2. Per the germline V gene, CDR1 is KGHDR and CDR2 is SFDVKD. J was trimmed by 2 bases and V by 0 bases; bases with no gene match: 8. This CDR3 has 18 residues. The CDR3 bases are TGTGCCACCAGTGATTTGCACGGGACAGCGGGAGGGCAAGAGACCCAGTACCTC. This sequence encodes CATSDLHGTAGGQETQYL.

The rearrangement uses TRBV6-1 and TRBJ1-2; perhaps TRBD1 as D (6 bases). The V gene lost 6 bases and the J gene lost 4 bases, with 12 bases spanning the gap. The CDR3 contains 13 residues. In germline, CDR1 is MNHNS, CDR2 SASEGT. This CDR3 is CASSPGAIYGYTF. Here the CDR3 DNA reads TGTGCCAGCAGCCCGGGGGCCATCTATGGCTACACCTTC.

The CDR3 loop is CASNQGEGGETQYF. Here the CDR3 DNA reads TGTGCCAGCAACCAGGGAGAGGGAGGAGAGACCCAGTACTTC. J is TRBJ2-5 and V is TRBV5-4, with D possibly being TRBD2 (6 bases). CDR1 is SGHNT, CDR2 YYREEE, per germline (reference sequence). There are 14 residues in the CDR3. V was shortened by 6 bases and J by 4 bases, with 16 bases between the two germline ends. The entire variable domain, with the rest obtained from reference TRBV5-4 and TRBJ2-5, is as follows: ETGVTQSPTHLIKTRGQQVTLRCSSQSGHNTVSWYQQALGQGPQFIFQYYREEENGRGNFPPRFSGLQFPNYSSELNVNALELDDSALYLCASNQGEGGETQYFGPGTRLLVL.

This clonotype was seen more than once but under ten times. The chain employs TRBV7-9 and TRBJ2-1; 11 nucleotides line up with TRBD1. The V gene end was trimmed by 5 bases and the J gene end by 4 bases; junction bases not matched to a gene: 4. Germline V CDR1 and CDR2: SEHNR, FQNEAQ (reference sequence). The length of the CDR3 is 15 residues. CDR3 region: CASSTGTGGYNEQFF. The CDR3 DNA reads TGTGCCAGCAGCACCGGGACAGGGGGATACAATGAGCAGTTCTTC.

The chain employs TRBV2 and TRBJ1-6; D is unclear. The CDR3 has 13 amino acids. V lost 4 bases, J lost 7 bases, and 8 bases lay in between. CDR1 is SNHLY and CDR2 is FYNNEI in the germline V gene. The CDR3 DNA sequence: TGTGCCAGCAGTGGACCGTTAAATTCACCCCTCCACTTT. Encoded protein: CASSGPLNSPLHF.

V and J are TRBV6-1 and TRBJ2-2; perhaps D is TRBD1 or TRBD2 (5 bases each). The germline V and J ends were trimmed by 2 bases and 4 bases, with 17 bases remaining between them. Germline CDR1 and CDR2: MNHNS and SASEGT. The CDR3 runs to 17 residues. The CDR3, as DNA: TGTGCCAGCAGTGAACGGTTGGGACGGGTCCCCACCGGGGAGCTGTTTTTT. Translated, it gives CASSERLGRVPTGELFF.

About this clonotype: The junction shows a germline mismatch at one end, possibly a read error. The V gene is TRBV7-7, the J gene TRBJ1-2, with D uncertain. Germline V gives CDR1 SSHAT, CDR2 FNYEAQ (reference sequence). This CDR3 is built from 17 residues. CDR3 nucleotides: TGTGCTAGCAGCTTAGCGGGGTCTTTGGCGTCTAACTATGGCTACACCTTC. Protein product: CASSLAGSLASNYGYTF.

This chain joins TRBV11-1 and TRBJ1-2; 9 bases are shared with TRBD1. This CDR3 contains 15 residues. Germline V CDR1 and CDR2: SGHAT, FQDESV (reference sequence). J lost 2 bases, V lost 5 bases, and 6 bases had no gene match. CDR3 coding DNA: TGTGCCAGCAGCCGCCCCGGGACAGGGAACTATGGCTACACCTTC. Its protein is CASSRPGTGNYGYTF. The whole variable domain, remainder taken from reference TRBV11-1 and TRBJ1-2, is EAEVAQSPRYKITEKSQAVAFWCDPISGHATLYWYRQILGQGPELLVQFQDESVVDDSQLPKDRFSAERLKGVDSTLKIQPAELGDSAMYLCASSRPGTGNYGYTFGSGTRLTVV.

To note about this clonotype: At one end, the junction sequence differs from germline, possibly due to a read error. The chain combines TRBV7-3 with TRBJ1-2, with 7 bases aligning to TRBD1. From germline, CDR1 is SGHTA and CDR2 FQGTGA. The CDR3 sequence is 12 residues long. The CDR3 bases are TGTGCCAGCGGATGGACAGGCAGAGACCCACCCTTC. Its translation: CASGWTGRDPPF.

The chain has TRBV27 and TRBJ2-7; 8 positions agree with TRBD2. The germline V gene encodes CDR1 MNHEY and CDR2 SMNVEV (reference sequence). The CDR3 runs to 15 residues. V shed 2 bases, J shed 1 base, and the junction held 4 bases outside the gene matches. In nucleotides, the CDR3 is TGTGCCAGCAGTTTAACGGCGGGGGGATCCTACGAGCAGTACTTC. Amino acids: CASSLTAGGSYEQYF.